The clone carrying this T cell receptor (beta chain) has a single count. Some clones are missing from TCRdb's copy, which holds only in-frame ones; the method was immunoSEQ multiplex PCR. The table includes 85,000 to 90,000 clones, about 83% detected once. The sample is drawn from a study of control samples from healthy donors and cancer patients. Trimming removed 5 bases at V and 0 bases at J, with 25 bases between. This CDR3 has 19 amino acids. Germline V gives CDR1 SEHNR, CDR2 FQNEAQ (reference sequence). The sequenced sample was blood. The sequence was collected from a woman in her 40s in good health. The V call is TRBV7-9, the J call TRBJ1-1, with a possible D match to TRBD1 (5 bases). The CDR3 DNA follows: TGTGCCAGCAGCAGTTTTCAGTTTACGAGGGGTAGGATGAACACTGAAGCTTTCTTT. It codes for CASSSFQFTRGRMNTEAFF.